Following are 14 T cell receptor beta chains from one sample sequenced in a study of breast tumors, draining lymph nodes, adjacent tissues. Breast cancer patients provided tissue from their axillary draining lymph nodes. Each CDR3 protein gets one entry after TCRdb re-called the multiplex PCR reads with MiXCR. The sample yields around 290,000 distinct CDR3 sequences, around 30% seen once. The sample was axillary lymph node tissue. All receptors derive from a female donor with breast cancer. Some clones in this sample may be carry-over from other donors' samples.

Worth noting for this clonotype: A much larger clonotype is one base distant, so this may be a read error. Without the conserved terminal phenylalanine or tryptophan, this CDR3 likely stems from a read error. The CDR3 DNA sequence: TGTGCCAGCAGTTTTCCGGGACAGGGGAATGAGCAGTTCCTC. Amino acid sequence: CASSFPGQGNEQFL. This chain joins TRBV12-3 or TRBV12-4 and TRBJ2-1; TRBD1 matches 10 bases. The V gene end was trimmed by 3 bases and the J gene end by 7 bases; junction bases not matched to a gene: 3. The CDR3 has 14 amino acids.

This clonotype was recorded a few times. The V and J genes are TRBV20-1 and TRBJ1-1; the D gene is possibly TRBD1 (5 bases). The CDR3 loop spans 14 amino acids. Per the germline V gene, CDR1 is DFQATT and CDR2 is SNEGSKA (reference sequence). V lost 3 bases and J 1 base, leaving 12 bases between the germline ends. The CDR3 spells CSARVWGSNTEAFF. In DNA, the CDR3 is TGCAGTGCTAGGGTCTGGGGGTCGAACACTGAAGCTTTCTTT.

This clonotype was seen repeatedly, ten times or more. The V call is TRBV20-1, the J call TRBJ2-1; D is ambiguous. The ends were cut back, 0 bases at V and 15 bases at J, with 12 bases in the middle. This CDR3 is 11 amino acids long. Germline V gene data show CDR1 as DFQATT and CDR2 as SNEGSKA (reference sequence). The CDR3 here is CSARDLALPFF. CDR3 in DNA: TGCAGTGCTAGAGATTTGGCTCTACCGTTCTTC.

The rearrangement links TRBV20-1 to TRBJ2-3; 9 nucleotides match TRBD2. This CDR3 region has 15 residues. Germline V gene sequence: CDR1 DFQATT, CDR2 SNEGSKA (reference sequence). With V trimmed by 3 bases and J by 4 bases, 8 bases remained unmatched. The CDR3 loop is CSASLREGRADTQYF. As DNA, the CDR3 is TGCAGTGCTAGTTTGCGGGAGGGCCGTGCAGATACGCAGTATTTT.

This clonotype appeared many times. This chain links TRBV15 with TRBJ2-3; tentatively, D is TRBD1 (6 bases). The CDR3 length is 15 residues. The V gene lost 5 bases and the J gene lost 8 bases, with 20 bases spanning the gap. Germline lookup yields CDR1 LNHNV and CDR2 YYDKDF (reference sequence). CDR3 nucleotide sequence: TGTGCCACCAGCCCAGAGGGGCTACAAGGGGGTACGCAGTATTTT. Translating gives CATSPEGLQGGTQYF. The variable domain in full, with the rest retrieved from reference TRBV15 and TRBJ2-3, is DAMVIQNPRYQVTQFGKPVTLSCSQTLNHNVMYWYQQKSSQAPKLLFHYYDKDFNNEADTPDNFQSRRPNTSFCFLDIRSPGLGDTAMYLCATSPEGLQGGTQYFGPGTRLTVL.

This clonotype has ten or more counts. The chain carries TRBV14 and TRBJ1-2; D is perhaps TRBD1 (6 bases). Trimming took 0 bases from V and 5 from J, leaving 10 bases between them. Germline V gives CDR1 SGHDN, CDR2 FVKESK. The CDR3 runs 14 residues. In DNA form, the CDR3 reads TGTGCCAGCAGCCAAGATTTAGGGGGGTATGGCTACACCTTC. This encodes CASSQDLGGYGYTF.

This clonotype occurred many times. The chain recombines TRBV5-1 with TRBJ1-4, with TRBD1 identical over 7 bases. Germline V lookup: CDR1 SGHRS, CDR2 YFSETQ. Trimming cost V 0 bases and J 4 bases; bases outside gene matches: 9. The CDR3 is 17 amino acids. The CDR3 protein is CASSLVVRGIGNEKLFF. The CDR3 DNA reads TGCGCCAGCAGCTTGGTCGTCAGGGGGATTGGTAATGAAAAACTGTTTTTT. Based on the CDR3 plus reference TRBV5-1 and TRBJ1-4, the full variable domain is KAGVTQTPRYLIKTRGQQVTLSCSPISGHRSVSWYQQTPGQGLQFLFEYFSETQRNKGNFPGRFSGRQFSNSRSEMNVSTLELGDSALYLCASSLVVRGIGNEKLFFGSGTQLSVL.

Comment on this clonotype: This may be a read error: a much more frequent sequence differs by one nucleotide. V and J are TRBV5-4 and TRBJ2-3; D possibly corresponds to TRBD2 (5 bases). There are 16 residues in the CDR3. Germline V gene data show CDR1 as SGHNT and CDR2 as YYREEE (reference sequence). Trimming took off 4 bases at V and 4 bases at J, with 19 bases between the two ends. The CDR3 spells CASSPRTARLSDTQYF. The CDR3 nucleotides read TGTGCCAGCAGCCCCCGTACGGCACGACTATCAGATACGCAGTATTTT. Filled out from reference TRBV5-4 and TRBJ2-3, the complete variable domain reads ETGVTQSPTHLIKTRGQQVTLRCSSQSGHNTVSWYQQALGQGPQFIFQYYREEENGRGNFPPRFSGLQFPNYSSELNVNALELDDSALYLCASSPRTARLSDTQYFGPGTRLTVL.

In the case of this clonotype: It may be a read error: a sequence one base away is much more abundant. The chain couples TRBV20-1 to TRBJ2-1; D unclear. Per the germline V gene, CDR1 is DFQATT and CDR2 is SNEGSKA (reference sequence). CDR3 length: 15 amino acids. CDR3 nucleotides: TGCAGTGCTAGGCACTTAGGTCCCACCTACAGTGAGCAGTTCTTC. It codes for CSARHLGPTYSEQFF.

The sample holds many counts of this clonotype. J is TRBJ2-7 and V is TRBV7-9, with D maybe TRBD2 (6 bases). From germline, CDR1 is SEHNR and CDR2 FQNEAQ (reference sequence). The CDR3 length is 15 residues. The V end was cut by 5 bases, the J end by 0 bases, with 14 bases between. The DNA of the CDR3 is TGTGCCAGCAGCCCGCGGGAACTAAGCTCCTACGAGCAGTACTTC. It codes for CASSPRELSSYEQYF.

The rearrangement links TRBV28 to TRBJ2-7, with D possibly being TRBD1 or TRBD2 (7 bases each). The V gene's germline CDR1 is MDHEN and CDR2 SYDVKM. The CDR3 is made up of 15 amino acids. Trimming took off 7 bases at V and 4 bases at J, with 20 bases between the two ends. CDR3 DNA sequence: TGTGCCAGCACCTCCCTCCAGGGGGGGGGTTACGAGCAGTACTTC. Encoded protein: CASTSLQGGGYEQYF.

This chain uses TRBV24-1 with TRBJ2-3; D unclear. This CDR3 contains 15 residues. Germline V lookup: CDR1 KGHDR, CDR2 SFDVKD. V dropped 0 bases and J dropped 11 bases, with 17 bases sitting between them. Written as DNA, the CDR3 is TGTGCCACCAGTGATTTGAGGGAATCTTACAATGAGCAGTATTTT. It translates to CATSDLRESYNEQYF.

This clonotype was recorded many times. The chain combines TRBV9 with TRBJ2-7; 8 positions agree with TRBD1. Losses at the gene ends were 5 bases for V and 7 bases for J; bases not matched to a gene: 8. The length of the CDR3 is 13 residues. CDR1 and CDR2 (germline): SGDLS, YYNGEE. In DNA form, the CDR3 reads TGTGCCAGCAGTGGACAGGGTCATATTGAGCAGTACTTC. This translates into CASSGQGHIEQYF.

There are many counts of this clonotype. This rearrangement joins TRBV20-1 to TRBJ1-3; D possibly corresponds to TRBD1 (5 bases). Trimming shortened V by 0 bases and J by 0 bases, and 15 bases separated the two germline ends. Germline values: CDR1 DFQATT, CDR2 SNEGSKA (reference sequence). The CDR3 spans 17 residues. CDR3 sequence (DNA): TGCAGTGCTAGAGAGAGCCTCGGGGGTTCCTCTGGAAACACCATATATTTT. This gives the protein CSARESLGGSSGNTIYF.